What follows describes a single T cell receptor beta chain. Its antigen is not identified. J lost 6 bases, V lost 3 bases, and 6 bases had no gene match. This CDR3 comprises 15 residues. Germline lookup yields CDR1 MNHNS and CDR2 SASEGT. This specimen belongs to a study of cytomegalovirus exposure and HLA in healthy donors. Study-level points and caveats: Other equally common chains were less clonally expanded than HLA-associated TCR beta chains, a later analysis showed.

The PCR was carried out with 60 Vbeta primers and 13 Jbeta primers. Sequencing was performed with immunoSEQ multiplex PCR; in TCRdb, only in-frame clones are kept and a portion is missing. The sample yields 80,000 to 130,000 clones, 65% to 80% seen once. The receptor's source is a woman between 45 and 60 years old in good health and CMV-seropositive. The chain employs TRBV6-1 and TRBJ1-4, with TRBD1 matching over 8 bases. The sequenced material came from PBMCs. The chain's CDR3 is CASSERGQVDEKLFF. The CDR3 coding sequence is TGTGCCAGCAGTGAGAGGGGACAGGTCGATGAAAAACTGTTTTTT.